A single sample gave rise to the 30 T cell receptor beta chains below, sequenced in a study of blood T cell repertoires in COVID-19. This table comes from immunoSEQ multiplex PCR, and its TCRdb copy is limited to in-frame clones, with some not included. The sample records approximately 480,000 clones, roughly nine tenths being singletons. Sequenced: peripheral blood. The source of these receptors is a man aged 18 to 35 with COVID-19, enrolled during active disease.

V gene TRBV12-3 or TRBV12-4 combines with J gene TRBJ2-3; tentative D call: TRBD2 (5 bases). The CDR3 extends over 13 amino acids. Trimming shortened V by 2 bases and J by 6 bases, and 9 bases separated the two germline ends. Here the CDR3 DNA reads TGTGCCAGCAGTTTACGGACGGGGGATACGCAGTATTTT. This encodes CASSLRTGDTQYF.

This clone was detected a few times. V and J are TRBV7-6 and TRBJ2-1, with 9 bases matching TRBD2. Germline V lookup: CDR1 SGHVS, CDR2 FNYEAQ. With 4 bases clipped from V and 8 bases from J, the junction kept 15 bases outside the gene matches. This CDR3 has 17 residues. The CDR3 reads CASSSNPTAGGQDEQFF. DNA of the CDR3: TGTGCCAGCAGCTCCAACCCAACGGCGGGAGGGCAGGATGAGCAGTTCTTC.

The V and J genes are TRBV27 and TRBJ2-3; 15 nucleotides match TRBD2. After removal of 5 bases from V and 2 bases from J, the junction contained 8 bases not matched to a gene. The CDR3 is made up of 18 amino acids. Germline CDR1 is MNHEY and CDR2 is SMNVEV (reference sequence). CDR3 coding DNA: TGTGCCAGCAGTAAAGGGGGGACTAGCGGGAGGTACACAGATACGCAGTATTTT. Its translation: CASSKGGTSGRYTDTQYF.

The gene calls are TRBV19 and TRBJ2-1, with TRBD2 identical over 9 bases. Trimming took 4 bases from V and 8 from J; bases not matched to a gene: 12. Germline V gene lookup returns CDR1 LNHDA and CDR2 SQIVND (reference sequence). The CDR3 consists of 16 residues. The CDR3 DNA follows: TGTGCCAGTAGTACCTCCGGGACTAGCCCCAGGGATGAGCAGTTCTTC. Translating it yields CASSTSGTSPRDEQFF. The whole variable domain, remainder taken from reference TRBV19 and TRBJ2-1, is DGGITQSPKYLFRKEGQNVTLSCEQNLNHDAMYWYRQDPGQGLRLIYYSQIVNDFQKGDIAEGYSVSREKKESFPLTVTSAQKNPTAFYLCASSTSGTSPRDEQFFGPGTRLTVL.

The chain employs TRBV5-4 and TRBJ2-7, with 8 bases identical to TRBD2. Per the germline V gene, CDR1 is SGHNT and CDR2 is YYREEE (reference sequence). The V gene end was trimmed by 5 bases and the J gene end by 3 bases; junction bases not matched to a gene: 4. The length of the CDR3 is 13 residues. CDR3 bases: TGTGCCAGCAGTGGCGGGAGGTTCTACGAGCAGTACTTC. This sequence encodes CASSGGRFYEQYF.

This clone occurred a few times. The chain employs TRBV10-3 and TRBJ1-6, with D uncertain. The length of the CDR3 is 14 residues. Looked up from germline, CDR1 is ENHRY and CDR2 is SYGVKD. The V and J ends lost 2 bases and 3 bases respectively, with 5 bases between them. CDR3 nucleotides: TGTGCCATCAGTGAGGTCGGCTATAATTCACCCCTCCACTTT. Amino acids: CAISEVGYNSPLHF.

The chain joins TRBV10-2 to TRBJ2-7; D might be TRBD2 (6 bases). CDR3 length: 16 residues. Germline lookup yields CDR1 WSHSY and CDR2 SAAADI. The V end was cut by 6 bases, the J end by 4 bases, with 22 bases between. CDR3 residues: CASRSGVRGLLYEQYF. CDR3 in DNA: TGCGCCAGCAGGTCGGGAGTTCGCGGACTACTATACGAGCAGTACTTC.

The J gene is TRBJ1-1, the V gene TRBV10-3, with 10 bases matching TRBD1. This CDR3 has 15 amino acids. The junction had 9 bases not matched to a gene; V was cut back by 11 bases and J by 0 bases. Germline loops: CDR1 ENHRY, CDR2 SYGVKD. In nucleotides, the CDR3 is TGTGCCTCCCTTGGGACAGGGGCCATGAACACTGAAGCTTTCTTT. Encoded protein: CASLGTGAMNTEAFF.

The chain combines TRBV6-5 with TRBJ2-2; TRBD1 matches 9 bases. This CDR3 contains 15 residues. With V trimmed by 6 bases and J by 5 bases, 7 bases remained unmatched. Per germline, CDR1 MNHEY and CDR2 SVGAGI. The chain's CDR3 is CASRGGTGRTGELFF. The CDR3 DNA follows: TGTGCCAGCAGGGGCGGGACAGGGCGAACCGGGGAGCTGTTTTTT.

The chain employs TRBV20-1 and TRBJ2-1; D might be TRBD2 (6 bases). Germline V CDR1 and CDR2: DFQATT, SNEGSKA (reference sequence). The CDR3 has 11 residues. Trimming stripped 5 bases from V and 7 bases from J, with 9 bases between. CDR3 in DNA: TGCAGTGCTCCGGAGGGAAATGAGCAGTTCTTC. Amino acids: CSAPEGNEQFF.

The chain combines TRBV5-1 with TRBJ2-1; 8 bases map to TRBD2. Unmatched junction bases numbered 7, after V lost 0 bases and J lost 8 bases. The V gene's germline CDR1 is SGHRS and CDR2 YFSETQ. This CDR3 spans 15 amino acids. The chain's CDR3 is CASSLVSSGGDEQFF. The CDR3 DNA is TGCGCCAGCAGCTTGGTATCCAGCGGGGGTGATGAGCAGTTCTTC.

The chain recombines TRBV14 with TRBJ2-1, with no clear D. V lost 8 bases, J lost 9 bases, and 17 bases lay in between. Germline-derived CDR1 and CDR2 are SGHDN and FVKESK. There are 13 residues in the CDR3. DNA for the CDR3: TGTGCCAGCGCGACTCTGACCAGCCGTGAGCAGTTCTTC. Its translation is CASATLTSREQFF.

The V gene is TRBV6-5, the J gene TRBJ2-3; TRBD1 matches at 7 bases. J was trimmed by 4 bases and V by 6 bases; bases with no gene match: 7. There are 14 residues in the CDR3. Germline lookup yields CDR1 MNHEY and CDR2 SVGAGI. CDR3 bases: TGTGCCAGCAGACGGACAGGTCGGTCAGATACGCAGTATTTT. Amino acids: CASRRTGRSDTQYF.

The sample holds one count of this clone. This sequence joins TRBV9 and TRBJ1-6, with D unresolved. The germline gives CDR1 SGDLS, CDR2 YYNGEE. Trimming cost V 2 bases and J 10 bases, with 7 bases left between them. This CDR3 is built from 12 residues. In DNA form, the CDR3 reads TGTGCCAGCAGCGTTGGGCGATCACCCCTCCACTTT. Protein sequence: CASSVGRSPLHF.

This clone was seen a few times. V gene TRBV28 combines with J gene TRBJ1-2; D is perhaps TRBD1 (5 bases). Deletions cut 4 bases from V and 8 bases from J, with 20 bases between. CDR1 MDHEN and CDR2 SYDVKM come from the germline V gene. The CDR3 is 15 amino acids. CDR3 region: CASSSSHRGSWGYTF. DNA for the CDR3: TGTGCCAGCAGTTCAAGCCACCGGGGGAGTTGGGGCTACACCTTC.

This chain uses TRBV6-5 with TRBJ1-2, with D unclear. This CDR3 region has 12 residues. V shed 7 bases and J shed 8 bases, with 14 bases lying between them. Germline-derived CDR1 and CDR2 are MNHEY and SVGAGI. The CDR3: CASKFGVGGYTF. The CDR3 DNA follows: TGTGCCAGCAAATTCGGGGTGGGCGGCTACACCTTC.

The chain recombines TRBV19 with TRBJ1-1; TRBD1 aligns across 8 bases. V lost 3 bases to trimming and J lost 4 bases; unmatched junction nucleotides: 7. Germline CDR1 LNHDA, CDR2 SQIVND (reference sequence). This CDR3 has 15 amino acids. CDR3 DNA sequence: TGTGCCAGTAGTATGATGGGGCAGGGGGCCACTGAAGCTTTCTTT. Translated: CASSMMGQGATEAFF. Full variable domain (rest looked up from reference TRBV19 and TRBJ1-1): DGGITQSPKYLFRKEGQNVTLSCEQNLNHDAMYWYRQDPGQGLRLIYYSQIVNDFQKGDIAEGYSVSREKKESFPLTVTSAQKNPTAFYLCASSMMGQGATEAFFGQGTRLTVV.

This chain joins TRBV19 and TRBJ1-5; 8 bases align to TRBD1. Trimming took 3 bases from V and 3 from J; bases not matched to a gene: 7. Germline-derived CDR1 and CDR2 are LNHDA and SQIVND (reference sequence). The CDR3 has 16 residues. CDR3 bases: TGTGCCAGTAGTATCAGTGGGGACAGGCACAATCAGCCCCAGCATTTT. This sequence encodes CASSISGDRHNQPQHF. The full variable domain, with the rest looked up from reference TRBV19 and TRBJ1-5, is DGGITQSPKYLFRKEGQNVTLSCEQNLNHDAMYWYRQDPGQGLRLIYYSQIVNDFQKGDIAEGYSVSREKKESFPLTVTSAQKNPTAFYLCASSISGDRHNQPQHFGDGTRLSIL.

This clone was seen a single time. The rearrangement uses TRBV5-6 and TRBJ2-5, with a tentative D call TRBD1 (6 bases). Per the germline V gene, CDR1 is SGHDT and CDR2 is YYEEEE. CDR3 size: 13 residues. Trimming shortened V by 3 bases and J by 5 bases, and 11 bases separated the two germline ends. This CDR3 reads CASSSRGLETQYF. CDR3 sequence (DNA): TGTGCCAGCAGCTCCAGGGGTCTTGAGACCCAGTACTTC.

The chain carries TRBV3-1 (or the pseudogene TRBV3-2) and TRBJ2-7, with 7 bases fitting TRBD1. The V and J ends lost 4 bases and 3 bases, in that order; junction bases with no gene match: 12. The CDR3 sequence is 16 residues long. From germline, CDR1 is LGHDT and CDR2 YNNKEL (reference sequence). The CDR3 DNA sequence: TGTGCCAGCAGCCCACGACGGACAGGTCGGGTCTACGAGCAGTACTTC. Translation: CASSPRRTGRVYEQYF.

The chain joins TRBV7-3 to TRBJ2-6; the D gene is possibly TRBD2 (5 bases). The CDR3 length is 16 residues. CDR1 is SGHTA and CDR2 is FQGTGA in the germline V gene. Trimming stripped 8 bases from V and 4 bases from J, with 18 bases between. The DNA for the CDR3 is TGTGCCAGCTCCCTAGAGGGCCCGGGCGGGGCCAACGTCCTGACTTTC. Translated: CASSLEGPGGANVLTF.

V gene TRBV7-6 combines with J gene TRBJ2-7, with 9 nucleotides matching TRBD1. The CDR3 has 15 amino acids. Germline-derived CDR1 and CDR2 are SGHVS and FNYEAQ. V lost 1 base to trimming and J lost 3 bases; unmatched junction nucleotides: 4. This CDR3 reads CASSLGTGDRYEQYF. In DNA form, the CDR3 reads TGTGCCAGCAGCTTAGGGACAGGGGATCGCTACGAGCAGTACTTC.

This clone has just a few counts. Additional DNA sequences in this sample encode the identical CDR3. The chain employs TRBV24-1 and TRBJ1-1, with D hard to call. Germline CDR1 and CDR2: KGHDR and SFDVKD. The CDR3 spans 13 residues. V was shortened by 5 bases and J by 2 bases, with 8 bases between the two germline ends. The DNA of the CDR3 is TGTGCCACCAGTGGAGGCAGTAACACTGAAGCTTTCTTT. Protein sequence: CATSGGSNTEAFF.

The gene calls are TRBV20-1 and TRBJ2-1; D perhaps matches TRBD1 (6 bases). Germline V gene data show CDR1 as DFQATT and CDR2 as SNEGSKA (reference sequence). The CDR3 has 11 amino acids. The CDR3 protein is CGGLWGNEQFF. The CDR3 nucleotides read TGCGGGGGCTTGTGGGGTAATGAGCAGTTCTTC.

This clone is a singleton in its sample. The chain has TRBV7-9 and TRBJ2-2; 9 bases map to TRBD1. J gave up 6 bases and V 5 bases, and 10 bases lay outside the gene matches. The CDR3 extends over 16 amino acids. In germline, CDR1 is SEHNR, CDR2 FQNEAQ (reference sequence). In DNA, the CDR3 is TGTGCCAGCAGCCCAGAGGGACAGGGTGGAGCCGGGGAGCTGTTTTTT. This sequence encodes CASSPEGQGGAGELFF.

The genes are TRBV2 and TRBJ2-5; 9 nucleotides match TRBD2. Germline CDR1 reads SNHLY; CDR2 reads FYNNEI. With V trimmed by 6 bases and J by 0 bases, 8 bases remained unmatched. The CDR3 covers 16 residues. The CDR3 region is CASRERTSEYQETQYF. The CDR3 DNA follows: TGTGCCAGCAGAGAAAGGACTAGCGAGTACCAAGAGACCCAGTACTTC.

This chain uses TRBV24-1 with TRBJ1-5; 8 bases fit TRBD1. Trimming removed 4 bases from V and 2 bases from J; junction bases left unmatched: 6. CDR1 KGHDR and CDR2 SFDVKD come from the germline V gene. There are 16 residues in the CDR3. DNA for the CDR3: TGTGCCACCAGTGAAGCCGGACAGGGAGGCAATCAGCCCCAGCATTTT. It is translated as CATSEAGQGGNQPQHF.

The chain has TRBV10-2 and TRBJ1-5; TRBD1 is a possible D gene (5 bases). The CDR3 length is 14 residues. Trimming took 5 bases from V and 7 from J, leaving 15 bases between them. Per germline, CDR1 WSHSY and CDR2 SAAADI. Here the CDR3 reads CASSPTQGVQPQHF. CDR3 DNA sequence: TGCGCCAGCAGTCCCACGCAGGGCGTCCAGCCCCAGCATTTT.

The rearrangement links TRBV7-8 to TRBJ2-3; D may be TRBD2 (5 bases). The CDR3 consists of 16 residues. Trimming shortened V by 1 base and J by 2 bases, and 13 bases separated the two germline ends. Germline CDR1 SGHVS, CDR2 FQNEAQ. CDR3 bases: TGTGCCAGCAGCTTAGAGGCGGTCGGGAACACAGATACGCAGTATTTT. As protein: CASSLEAVGNTDTQYF. The variable domain in full, completed from reference TRBV7-8 and TRBJ2-3, reads GAGVSQSPRYKVAKRGQDVALRCDPISGHVSLFWYQQALGQGPEFLTYFQNEAQLDKSGLPSDRFFAERPEGSVSTLKIQRTQQEDSAVYLCASSLEAVGNTDTQYFGPGTRLTVL.

Many counts were recorded for this clone. The chain joins TRBV11-2 to TRBJ1-1; D is possibly TRBD1 (5 bases). The CDR3 is 16 amino acids. The germline gives CDR1 SGHAT, CDR2 FQNNGV. Trimming removed 1 base from V and 4 bases from J, with 16 bases in between. The CDR3 is CASSLVPTRGGTEAFF. CDR3 DNA: TGTGCCAGCAGCTTAGTCCCCACAAGGGGCGGCACTGAAGCTTTCTTT.